The rows below give T cell receptor beta chains drawn from one sample of a study of shared clonotypes between healthy human individuals. Profiled with immunoSEQ multiplex PCR; TCRdb holds only in-frame clones, not every one. Here the sample spans 800,000 to 950,000 clones, 96% being singletons. Material for sequencing was naive CD8+ T cells sorted from blood. The receptors stem from a man aged 25-45 years in good health. CDR3s include the opening cysteine and the closing phenylalanine or tryptophan. D genes are given only for firm matches. Some rows have no size entry. The others give once, few or many, or a class for an expanded clone.

cdr3_aa: CASSQVTGQYEQYF
cdr3_nt: TGCGCCAGCAGCCAAGTGACAGGCCAATACGAGCAGTACTTC
j_call: TRBJ2-7
clone_size: .
v_call: TRBV4-1
d_call: .

cdr3_aa: CASSLEGLGQPQHF
cdr3_nt: TGTGCCAGCAGCTTGGAAGGGCTCGGACAGCCCCAGCATTTT
j_call: TRBJ1-5
clone_size: .
v_call: TRBV7-9
d_call: .

cdr3_aa: CASSVSADSYNEQFF
cdr3_nt: TGTGCCAGCAGCGTTTCTGCGGACTCCTACAATGAGCAGTTCTTC
j_call: TRBJ2-1
clone_size: .
v_call: TRBV9
d_call: .

cdr3_aa: CATSITGGGKGQYF
cdr3_nt: TGTGCCACCAGCATCACAGGGGGCGGGAAGGGGCAGTACTTC
j_call: TRBJ2-7
clone_size: .
v_call: TRBV15
d_call: TRBD1

cdr3_aa: CASSPLYEQYF
cdr3_nt: TGTGCCAGCAGCCCCCTCTACGAGCAGTACTTC
j_call: TRBJ2-7
clone_size: .
v_call: TRBV27
d_call: .

cdr3_aa: CASSQLDPRVAYNEQFF
cdr3_nt: TGTGCCAGCAGCCAACTCGACCCCCGCGTAGCCTACAATGAGCAGTTCTTC
j_call: TRBJ2-1
clone_size: .
v_call: TRBV14
d_call: .

cdr3_aa: CASSIGTDTQYF
cdr3_nt: TGTGCCAGCAGCATCGGTACAGATACGCAGTATTTT
j_call: TRBJ2-3
clone_size: .
v_call: TRBV11-3
d_call: .

cdr3_aa: CASSLETPTGAFTDTQYF
cdr3_nt: TGTGCCAGCAGCTTGGAGACCCCTACAGGGGCCTTCACAGATACGCAGTATTTT
j_call: TRBJ2-3
clone_size: .
v_call: TRBV5-8
d_call: TRBD1

cdr3_aa: CASSQDRTSGEVSYEQYF
cdr3_nt: TGCGCCAGCAGCCAAGATCGGACTAGCGGGGAGGTCTCCTACGAGCAGTACTTC
j_call: TRBJ2-7
clone_size: once
v_call: TRBV4-1
d_call: TRBD2

cdr3_aa: CASTAGGYEQYF
cdr3_nt: TGTGCCAGTACGGCAGGGGGCTACGAGCAGTACTTC
j_call: TRBJ2-7
clone_size: once
v_call: TRBV7-9
d_call: TRBD1

cdr3_aa: CASSLSRGGNYGYTF
cdr3_nt: TGTGCCAGCAGTTTATCGAGGGGAGGGAACTATGGCTACACCTTC
j_call: TRBJ1-2
clone_size: .
v_call: TRBV27
d_call: .

cdr3_aa: CASSESRSGYNEQFF
cdr3_nt: TGTGCCAGCAGTGAGTCTCGTTCGGGTTACAATGAGCAGTTCTTC
j_call: TRBJ2-1
clone_size: .
v_call: TRBV11-2
d_call: .

cdr3_aa: CASSPPGQPTNEKLFF
cdr3_nt: TGTGCCAGCTCACCACCGGGACAGCCAACTAATGAAAAACTGTTTTTT
j_call: TRBJ1-4
clone_size: .
v_call: TRBV18
d_call: TRBD1

cdr3_aa: CASSLVEELAGGTDTQYF
cdr3_nt: TGTGCCAGCAGCTTAGTGGAAGAACTAGCGGGAGGGACAGATACGCAGTATTTT
j_call: TRBJ2-3
clone_size: .
v_call: TRBV7-8
d_call: TRBD2

cdr3_aa: CASSILDGDILNYGYTF
cdr3_nt: TGTGCCAGTAGTATTTTGGATGGGGACATACTTAACTATGGCTACACCTTC
j_call: TRBJ1-2
clone_size: .
v_call: TRBV19
d_call: .

cdr3_aa: CATSPDRGVHQPQHF
cdr3_nt: TGTGCCACCAGTCCGGACAGGGGAGTGCATCAGCCCCAGCATTTT
j_call: TRBJ1-5
clone_size: once
v_call: TRBV15
d_call: TRBD1

cdr3_aa: CASSLNTDTQYF
cdr3_nt: TGTGCCAGCAGCTTGAACACAGATACGCAGTATTTT
j_call: TRBJ2-3
clone_size: .
v_call: TRBV5-4
d_call: .

cdr3_aa: CASSPEGLATHEQFF
cdr3_nt: TGTGCCAGCAGCCCAGAGGGACTAGCAACCCATGAGCAGTTCTTC
j_call: TRBJ2-1
clone_size: .
v_call: TRBV9
d_call: TRBD2

cdr3_aa: CASTRLGSNQPQHF
cdr3_nt: TGTGCCAGCACACGCTTGGGAAGCAATCAGCCCCAGCATTTT
j_call: TRBJ1-5
clone_size: .
v_call: TRBV7-8
d_call: .

cdr3_aa: CAISAITGTTSYEQYF
cdr3_nt: TGTGCCATCAGTGCCATTACCGGGACAACGTCCTACGAGCAGTACTTC
j_call: TRBJ2-7
clone_size: once
v_call: TRBV10-3
d_call: .

cdr3_aa: CASSQVNERGPYEQYF
cdr3_nt: TGTGCCAGCAGCCAGGTCAACGAGCGGGGACCGTACGAGCAGTACTTC
j_call: TRBJ2-7
clone_size: .
v_call: TRBV7-9
d_call: TRBD2

cdr3_aa: CATSRTGGRIIQETQYF
cdr3_nt: TGTGCCACCAGCCGGACAGGGGGCCGGATTATCCAAGAGACCCAGTACTTC
j_call: TRBJ2-5
clone_size: .
v_call: TRBV15
d_call: TRBD1

cdr3_aa: CASSSRDSAAYEQYF
cdr3_nt: TGTGCCAGCAGCTCCCGGGACTCCGCTGCCTACGAGCAGTACTTC
j_call: TRBJ2-7
clone_size: .
v_call: TRBV7-2
d_call: .

cdr3_aa: CASSPGRTEQFF
cdr3_nt: TGTGCCAGCAGCCCGGGGCGGACAGAGCAGTTCTTC
j_call: TRBJ2-1
clone_size: .
v_call: TRBV5-6
d_call: .

cdr3_aa: CAGVLGAGELFF
cdr3_nt: TGTGCCGGGGTACTTGGCGCCGGGGAGCTGTTTTTT
j_call: TRBJ2-2
clone_size: .
v_call: TRBV6-1
d_call: .

cdr3_aa: CASSQDSAEYYEQYF
cdr3_nt: TGCGCCAGCAGCCAAGATTCAGCCGAATATTACGAGCAGTACTTC
j_call: TRBJ2-7
clone_size: .
v_call: TRBV4-1
d_call: .

cdr3_aa: CASSLGGLKGFF
cdr3_nt: TGTGCCAGCAGCTTAGGTGGTCTTAAGGGGTTCTTC
j_call: TRBJ2-1
clone_size: .
v_call: TRBV13
d_call: .

cdr3_aa: CASSIQGTGVYNEQFF
cdr3_nt: TGTGCCAGCAGCATACAGGGGACAGGGGTCTACAATGAGCAGTTCTTC
j_call: TRBJ2-1
clone_size: .
v_call: TRBV11-3
d_call: TRBD1

cdr3_aa: CSGIGTGDDYEQYF
cdr3_nt: TGCAGCGGAATTGGGACAGGGGACGACTACGAGCAGTACTTC
j_call: TRBJ2-7
clone_size: .
v_call: TRBV29-1
d_call: TRBD1

cdr3_aa: CASSYAGSGEQFF
cdr3_nt: TGTGCCAGCAGTTACGCCGGGTCCGGTGAGCAGTTCTTC
j_call: TRBJ2-1
clone_size: .
v_call: TRBV6-5
d_call: .

cdr3_aa: CASSLGWSYEQYF
cdr3_nt: TGCGCCAGCAGCTTGGGTTGGTCCTACGAGCAGTACTTC
j_call: TRBJ2-7
clone_size: .
v_call: TRBV5-1
d_call: .

cdr3_aa: CSVERSGSRTDTQYF
cdr3_nt: TGCAGCGTTGAACGGAGCGGGAGCCGCACAGATACGCAGTATTTT
j_call: TRBJ2-3
clone_size: .
v_call: TRBV29-1
d_call: TRBD2

cdr3_aa: CASSLLAGDYNEQFF
cdr3_nt: TGTGCCAGCAGTCTGTTAGCGGGAGACTACAATGAGCAGTTCTTC
j_call: TRBJ2-1
clone_size: .
v_call: TRBV27
d_call: TRBD2